This T cell receptor beta chain is drawn from a study of PD-1 blockade in classical Hodgkin lymphoma. The V gene lost 0 bases and the J gene lost 6 bases, with 11 bases spanning the gap. CDR1 is SGHRS and CDR2 is YFSETQ in the germline V gene. This CDR3 is built from 14 residues. A note on this clone: Its antigen is still unknown.

Noted time point: cycle 4 day 1 (C4D1), after more than 5 weeks of nivolumab. All patients experienced relapse after autologous stem cell transplantation, and brentuximab vedotin exposure was variable. Complete response, partial response or progressive disease was recorded as best response. Study results and limitations: Excluded were patients who started nivolumab under 1 year after ASCT, a group that had lower diversity.

Generated by immunoSEQ multiplex PCR, the TCRdb table keeps only in-frame clones and is missing some. The data show roughly 17,000 clones, 80% to 90% seen once. The chain carries TRBV5-1 and TRBJ2-3; D not resolved. The receptor comes from a human donor with classical Hodgkin lymphoma. The sample consisted of peripheral blood mononuclear cells (PBMCs), taken before the fourth cycle of nivolumab. The CDR3 loop is CASSLALGVDTQYF. CDR3 in DNA: TGCGCCAGCAGCTTGGCCCTCGGTGTGGATACGCAGTATTTT.